A selection of T cell receptor beta chains follows, all from one sample in a study of shared clonotypes between healthy human individuals. Some clones are missing from TCRdb's copy, which holds only in-frame ones; the method was immunoSEQ multiplex PCR. The sample yields 450,000 to 600,000 clones, 70% to 80% seen once. The source material was PBMCs. The receptors come from a woman aged 40 to 49 in good health. Some clones in this sample may be carry-over from other donors' samples. Each CDR3 is given with its conserved first and last residue. A D gene is named only where the DNA matches it firmly. Not all rows give a size; the values are once, few, many and, for expanded clones, a class.

v_call: TRBV7-8
clone_size: -
j_call: TRBJ1-1
d_call: -
cdr3_nt: TGTGCCAGCAGCTTAGATGCGGGGGCTTGGACTGAAGCTTTCTTT
cdr3_aa: CASSLDAGAWTEAFF

v_call: TRBV27
clone_size: -
j_call: TRBJ2-1
d_call: TRBD2
cdr3_nt: TGTGCCAGCAGTTTGGGTCTAGCGGGCAATGAGCAGTTCTTC
cdr3_aa: CASSLGLAGNEQFF

v_call: TRBV7-8
clone_size: once
j_call: TRBJ1-1
d_call: -
cdr3_nt: TGTGCCAGCAGCTTACTGGGGCAGACGAACACTGAAGCTTTCTTT
cdr3_aa: CASSLLGQTNTEAFF

v_call: TRBV5-1
clone_size: -
j_call: TRBJ2-7
d_call: TRBD1
cdr3_nt: TGCGCCAGCTCCCTAAATGGACAGGCCTACGAGCAGTACTTC
cdr3_aa: CASSLNGQAYEQYF

v_call: TRBV9
clone_size: -
j_call: TRBJ2-1
d_call: -
cdr3_nt: TGTGCCAGCACCTCAGGGGGGGGCTGGGGTGGCGATGAGCAGTTCTTC
cdr3_aa: CASTSGGGWGGDEQFF

v_call: TRBV5-1
clone_size: -
j_call: TRBJ2-3
d_call: -
cdr3_nt: TGCGCCAGCAGCTTGGAGGTGGGTAGGGAAGATACGCAGTATTTT
cdr3_aa: CASSLEVGREDTQYF

v_call: TRBV19
clone_size: -
j_call: TRBJ2-7
d_call: TRBD2
cdr3_nt: TGTGCCAGTTCCGGGGCTAGCGGACCCTACGAGCAGTACTTC
cdr3_aa: CASSGASGPYEQYF

v_call: TRBV7-7
clone_size: once
j_call: TRBJ2-2
d_call: -
cdr3_nt: TGTGCTAGCAGCTGGGATCCCACCGGGGAGCTGTTTTTT
cdr3_aa: CASSWDPTGELFF

v_call: TRBV15
clone_size: -
j_call: TRBJ2-1
d_call: TRBD2
cdr3_nt: TGTGCCACCAGCAGAGATCTAGCGGTTTACAATGAGCAGTTCTTC
cdr3_aa: CATSRDLAVYNEQFF

v_call: TRBV2
clone_size: -
j_call: TRBJ1-1
d_call: -
cdr3_nt: TGTGCCAGCAGAACAGGGAGGCACGGGGACACTGAAGCTTTCTTT
cdr3_aa: CASRTGRHGDTEAFF

v_call: TRBV19
clone_size: -
j_call: TRBJ2-1
d_call: -
cdr3_nt: TGTGCCAGTAGTATAGGCCAGGCTGGTGAGCAGTTCTTC
cdr3_aa: CASSIGQAGEQFF

v_call: TRBV29-1
clone_size: -
j_call: TRBJ1-2
d_call: TRBD1
cdr3_nt: TGCAGCGTTGCAATAGGGGGCGAGCTGGGGAGGTATGGCTACACCTTC
cdr3_aa: CSVAIGGELGRYGYTF

v_call: TRBV28
clone_size: -
j_call: TRBJ1-5
d_call: -
cdr3_nt: TGTGCCAGCAGTACCTCACAGGGAGGGGGGGGCAATCAGCCCCAGCATTTT
cdr3_aa: CASSTSQGGGGNQPQHF

v_call: TRBV5-1
clone_size: few
j_call: TRBJ1-2
d_call: -
cdr3_nt: TGCGCCAGCAGCTTCGGGCTAGAAGGTGGTGGCTACACCTTC
cdr3_aa: CASSFGLEGGGYTF

v_call: TRBV28
clone_size: -
j_call: TRBJ1-1
d_call: -
cdr3_nt: TGTGCCAGCAGTTGGAGGCCCACTGAAGCTTTCTTT
cdr3_aa: CASSWRPTEAFF

v_call: TRBV15
clone_size: -
j_call: TRBJ2-1
d_call: TRBD1
cdr3_nt: TGTGCCACCAGCAGAGATATCCGACAGGGTGTCCGCCAGTTCTTC
cdr3_aa: CATSRDIRQGVRQFF

v_call: TRBV2
clone_size: -
j_call: TRBJ2-7
d_call: TRBD1
cdr3_nt: TGTGCCAGCAGTGAACGGCAGGGGGCCCTCTACGAGCAGTACTTC
cdr3_aa: CASSERQGALYEQYF

v_call: TRBV7-9
clone_size: -
j_call: TRBJ1-1
d_call: TRBD1
cdr3_nt: TGTGCCAGCAGCCTACTCGGACAGGGGAGCGACCTGAATGCTTTCTTT
cdr3_aa: CASSLLGQGSDLNAFF

v_call: TRBV5-1
clone_size: once
j_call: TRBJ2-7
d_call: -
cdr3_nt: TGCGCCAGCAGCTTGGGGGATCCGCCCTACGAGCAGTACTTC
cdr3_aa: CASSLGDPPYEQYF

v_call: TRBV5-6
clone_size: once
j_call: TRBJ2-3
d_call: -
cdr3_nt: TGTGCCAGCAGCTTGGATCGACTAGGGGGCACAGATACGCAGTATTTT
cdr3_aa: CASSLDRLGGTDTQYF

v_call: TRBV5-1
clone_size: -
j_call: TRBJ1-2
d_call: -
cdr3_nt: TGCGCCAGCAGGGGCCCAGGGGCCTATGGCTACACCTTC
cdr3_aa: CASRGPGAYGYTF

v_call: TRBV27
clone_size: -
j_call: TRBJ1-1
d_call: -
cdr3_nt: TGTGCCAGCAGTTTACTGCCTTACACTGAAGCTTTCTTT
cdr3_aa: CASSLLPYTEAFF

v_call: TRBV10-3
clone_size: -
j_call: TRBJ1-4
d_call: -
cdr3_nt: TGTGCCATCAGGGCTACAGACGAAAAACTGTTTTTT
cdr3_aa: CAIRATDEKLFF

v_call: TRBV18
clone_size: -
j_call: TRBJ1-1
d_call: -
cdr3_nt: TGTGCCAGCTCACCAATGAGAGACAGTGAAGCTTTCTTT
cdr3_aa: CASSPMRDSEAFF

v_call: TRBV9
clone_size: -
j_call: TRBJ2-3
d_call: TRBD2
cdr3_nt: TGTGCCAGCAGTCTAAGCGGGAGCAGAGATACGCAGTATTTT
cdr3_aa: CASSLSGSRDTQYF

v_call: TRBV10-3
clone_size: -
j_call: TRBJ1-4
d_call: -
cdr3_nt: TGTGCCATCAGTGAGTCTGGGGTAACTAATGAAAAACTGTTTTTT
cdr3_aa: CAISESGVTNEKLFF

v_call: TRBV5-1
clone_size: -
j_call: TRBJ2-1
d_call: TRBD2
cdr3_nt: TGCGCCAGCAGCTTGTTAGCGGGAACGGGAAATGAGCAGTTCTTC
cdr3_aa: CASSLLAGTGNEQFF

v_call: TRBV7-9
clone_size: -
j_call: TRBJ2-2
d_call: TRBD2
cdr3_nt: TGTGCCAGCAGCGAAGCGGGAGCTGGCACCGGGGAGCTGTTTTTT
cdr3_aa: CASSEAGAGTGELFF

v_call: TRBV10-3
clone_size: -
j_call: TRBJ1-1
d_call: TRBD1
cdr3_nt: TGTGCCATCAGGGACCGGGACAGTGCTCGCACTGAAGCTTTCTTT
cdr3_aa: CAIRDRDSARTEAFF

v_call: TRBV5-1
clone_size: -
j_call: TRBJ2-5
d_call: -
cdr3_nt: TGCGCCAGCAGAAGTGAGGGTTGGGAGACCCAGTACTTC
cdr3_aa: CASRSEGWETQYF

v_call: TRBV2
clone_size: -
j_call: TRBJ2-1
d_call: TRBD2
cdr3_nt: TGTGCCAGCTCGACTAGCATCAATGAGCAGTTCTTC
cdr3_aa: CASSTSINEQFF

v_call: TRBV11-2
clone_size: -
j_call: TRBJ2-2
d_call: -
cdr3_nt: TGTGCCAGCAGCTTAGAGGGTGGGAACACCGGGGAGCTGTTTTTT
cdr3_aa: CASSLEGGNTGELFF

v_call: TRBV6-6
clone_size: once
j_call: TRBJ1-1
d_call: -
cdr3_nt: TGTGCCAGCAGTTACTGGGGCACAACGAACACTGAGGCTTTCTTT
cdr3_aa: CASSYWGTTNTEAFF

v_call: TRBV6-6
clone_size: -
j_call: TRBJ2-1
d_call: -
cdr3_nt: TGTGCCAGCAGACCAGGAGGCCTGGCCGGTAATGAGCAGTTCTTC
cdr3_aa: CASRPGGLAGNEQFF

v_call: TRBV11-2
clone_size: -
j_call: TRBJ1-4
d_call: -
cdr3_nt: TGTGCCAGCAGCTTAGGTGTGGCGCGGGGTAATGAAAAACTGTTTTTT
cdr3_aa: CASSLGVARGNEKLFF

v_call: TRBV2
clone_size: once
j_call: TRBJ2-2
d_call: -
cdr3_nt: TGTGCCAGCAGTGAGGGGAGCACCGGGGAGCTGTTTTTT
cdr3_aa: CASSEGSTGELFF

v_call: TRBV5-6
clone_size: -
j_call: TRBJ2-7
d_call: -
cdr3_nt: TGTGCCAGCAGCTTGGGTTCGGGAGTCTACGAGCAGTACTTC
cdr3_aa: CASSLGSGVYEQYF